The 2 T cell receptor beta chains reported below all come from one sample, sequenced in a study of cytomegalovirus exposure and HLA in healthy donors. Data came from immunoSEQ multiplex PCR; TCRdb stores just in-frame clones and leaves some out. Among some 66,000 clones, approximately 97% were seen once, and the ten largest hold roughly 1.6%. Source material: PBMCs. Receptors originate from a woman under 30 in good health and CMV-seropositive.

The rearrangement uses TRBV7-6 and TRBJ1-5, with 8 positions matching TRBD1. The CDR3 is 16 amino acids. The trim removed 0 bases at V and 7 bases at J, leaving 8 bases unmatched. Looked up from germline, CDR1 is SGHVS and CDR2 is FNYEAQ. The chain's CDR3 is CASSLAVDRVPQPQHF. The CDR3 DNA reads TGTGCCAGCAGCTTAGCGGTGGACAGGGTCCCCCAGCCCCAGCATTTT.

The rearrangement uses TRBV6-1 and TRBJ2-3; 7 nucleotides match TRBD1. The CDR3 extends over 14 amino acids. Germline trimming cut 6 bases from V and 1 base from J; bases unmatched to any gene: 4. CDR1 is MNHNS and CDR2 is SASEGT in the germline V gene. The CDR3 coding sequence is TGTGCCAGCAGCTTACAGGGGCGCACAGATACGCAGTATTTT. It is translated as CASSLQGRTDTQYF.